The clone carrying this T cell receptor beta chain was counted a few times. This sample is part of a study of blood T cell repertoires in COVID-19. The repertoire was sequenced with immunoSEQ multiplex PCR; TCRdb's copy has only in-frame clones and lacks some. The repertoire includes approximately 89,000 clones, around 85% of them detected once, and roughly 14% sits in the top ten. Per the germline V gene, CDR1 is KGHSY and CDR2 is FQNENV. V was clipped by 0 bases and J by 8 bases; unmatched bases: 7. This CDR3 has 16 residues. Input material: peripheral blood. This receptor was taken from a woman in her 70s with acute or convalescent COVID-19. V and J are TRBV16 and TRBJ1-6; 7 bases fit TRBD1. This chain's CDR3 is CASSQSGGTVYSPLHF. The CDR3 bases are TGTGCCAGCAGCCAATCGGGCGGGACAGTTTATTCACCCCTCCACTTT. Filled out from reference TRBV16 and TRBJ1-6, the complete variable domain reads GEEVAQTPKHLVRGEGQKAKLYCAPIKGHSYVFWYQQVLKNEFKFLISFQNENVFDETGMPKERFSAKCLPNSPCSLEIQATKLEDSAVYFCASSQSGGTVYSPLHFGNGTRLTVT.